Below are 10 T cell receptor beta chains sequenced from a single sample in a study of T cell responses to AZD1222 COVID-19 vaccine. Clones were read by immunoSEQ multiplex PCR, and TCRdb kept only the in-frame ones, dropping some. The repertoire includes around 180,000 clones, about 85% of them detected once, and less than 3% sits in the top ten. Sequencing used peripheral blood, obtained on day 0 of AZD1222 vaccination. These receptors came from an adult in good health.

V and J are TRBV18 and TRBJ1-4, with D perhaps TRBD1 (5 bases). Germline loops: CDR1 KGHSH, CDR2 LQKENI. This CDR3 contains 14 residues. Trimming cost V 2 bases and J 5 bases, with 9 bases left between them. The CDR3 loop reads CASSPWGDNEKLFF. CDR3 in DNA: TGTGCCAGCTCACCATGGGGGGACAATGAAAAACTGTTTTTT.

V and J are TRBV30 and TRBJ2-7; a weak D match, TRBD1 (6 bases). The length of the CDR3 is 12 residues. Germline loops: CDR1 GTSNPN, CDR2 SVGIG (reference sequence). The V gene lost 2 bases and the J gene lost 3 bases, with 8 bases spanning the gap. CDR3 nucleotide sequence: TGTGCCTGGAGTACAGGGAACTACGAGCAGTACTTC. It codes for CAWSTGNYEQYF.

This chain uses TRBV7-8 with TRBJ1-1, with D possibly being TRBD1 (5 bases). Between the trimmed V and J ends, which lost 0 bases and 3 bases, there was a span of 11 bases. CDR1 is SGHVS and CDR2 is FQNEAQ in the germline V gene. The CDR3 is 15 amino acids. The CDR3 coding sequence is TGTGCCAGCAGCTTAGCGGAGGGGCGGGACACTGAAGCTTTCTTT. Amino acids: CASSLAEGRDTEAFF.

The chain links TRBV25-1 to TRBJ2-1; D remains unclear. Trimming removed 0 bases from V and 7 bases from J, with 7 bases in between. The CDR3 is 13 amino acids. The V gene's germline CDR1 is MGHDK and CDR2 SYGVNS. The CDR3 reads CASSEYLENEQFF. The CDR3 DNA reads as TGTGCCAGCAGTGAATACTTGGAGAATGAGCAGTTCTTC.

The chain uses TRBV6-5 and TRBJ1-1; possibly TRBD1 for D (5 bases). Germline CDR1 and CDR2: MNHEY and SVGAGI. The CDR3 extends over 12 amino acids. V lost 1 base, J lost 8 bases, and 8 bases lay in between. The DNA of the CDR3 is TGTGCCAGCAGTTACTATGGGGGAGAAGCTTTCTTT. Amino acid sequence: CASSYYGGEAFF.

The chain couples TRBV6-5 to TRBJ1-1; weak D call: TRBD1 (6 bases). V lost 6 bases and J 3 bases, leaving 14 bases between the germline ends. CDR1 and CDR2 from the germline V gene are MNHEY and SVGAGI. CDR3 length equals 14 residues. The CDR3 loop is CASSEGGRDTEAFF. CDR3 sequence (DNA): TGTGCCAGCAGCGAGGGGGGCAGGGACACTGAAGCTTTCTTT.

This rearrangement joins TRBV19 to TRBJ1-1; TRBD1 agrees at 9 bases. Germline lookup yields CDR1 LNHDA and CDR2 SQIVND (reference sequence). With 9 bases clipped from V and 5 bases from J, the junction kept 10 bases outside the gene matches. The CDR3 is made up of 14 amino acids. The CDR3 here is CASQQGARRTEAFF. The CDR3 DNA sequence: TGTGCCAGCCAACAGGGGGCGCGGAGGACTGAAGCTTTCTTT. Combining the CDR3 with reference TRBV19 and TRBJ1-1 gives the whole variable domain DGGITQSPKYLFRKEGQNVTLSCEQNLNHDAMYWYRQDPGQGLRLIYYSQIVNDFQKGDIAEGYSVSREKKESFPLTVTSAQKNPTAFYLCASQQGARRTEAFFGQGTRLTVV.

This chain joins TRBV6-5 and TRBJ2-5, with D perhaps matching TRBD2 (5 bases). Per the germline V gene, CDR1 is MNHEY and CDR2 is SVGAGI. The CDR3 length is 13 residues. Trimming left V 6 bases short and J 5 bases short, with 13 bases between. DNA of the CDR3: TGTGCCAGCAGAGAGGGTGGAGAGGAGACCCAGTACTTC. Its translation: CASREGGEETQYF.

The chain joins TRBV10-1 to TRBJ1-2; TRBD1 aligns across 7 bases. Trimming removed 4 bases from V and 4 bases from J; junction bases left unmatched: 6. The CDR3 length is 14 residues. The germline V gene encodes CDR1 WNHNN and CDR2 SYGVQD (reference sequence). CDR3 amino acids: CASSGPGQPYGYTF. The CDR3 DNA reads as TGCGCCAGCAGTGGTCCGGGACAGCCCTATGGCTACACCTTC.

The gene calls are TRBV19 and TRBJ2-2; a possible D gene is TRBD2 (6 bases). The CDR3 loop spans 15 amino acids. V dropped 1 base and J dropped 6 bases, with 12 bases sitting between them. Germline CDR1 reads LNHDA; CDR2 reads SQIVND (reference sequence). The CDR3 loop is CASSIAGAFSGELFF. The CDR3 nucleotides read TGTGCCAGTAGTATAGCGGGAGCTTTTTCCGGGGAGCTGTTTTTT.